Given below is one TCR beta chain in context. This clone appeared a single time. Its antigen target is currently unknown. No qualities accompany the bases; no much larger clone lies one base away. This sample stems from a study of shared clonotypes between healthy human individuals (TCRdb year 2020). Background for the entire study: A few men and two women, aged 18 to 49 years, made up the cohort. For each donor, CD4 naive and CD4 memory were each run on three plates, CD8 naive on two plates, and CD8 memory on one plate. To estimate repertoire size and how much clonotypes are shared between individuals, the study performed deep sequencing of blood TCR repertoires from a few healthy adults. To increase sequencing depth and limit assay-specific biases, TCR repertoire library preparation and sequencing were carried out by different laboratories using diverse techniques. Per donor, leukapheresis produced somewhere between about 0.8 and 9 billion PBMCs. Broader findings and caveats from the paper: Larger estimated clonotype richness was generally found for naive subsets than for memory subsets. When a few donors were compared, the shared fraction of clonotypes was roughly 4.8% for naive CD4, more than 3% for naive CD8, about 2.4% for memory CD4, and 0.35% to 0.4% for memory CD8. Clonotypes shared by all four sorted-subset donors showed higher generation probabilities than non-shared clonotypes. The genetic and exposure-history diversity represented was limited by the small number of donors. Pairwise subsampling indicated that sequencing depth was expected to affect the degree of clonotype sharing among donors. Sampling was restricted to blood, and TCR repertoires in tissue are likely to differ from TCR repertoires in blood. Rarefaction of sorted-subset datasets indicated incomplete sequencing despite the large sequencing depth.

Using the deep immunoSEQ assay, TCR CDR3 regions were amplified from genomic DNA by multiplex PCR. Extracted genomic DNA from each cell subset was spread evenly across all wells of several immunoSEQ 96-well plates, with each plate serving as a replicate. For sorted subsets, each replicate PCR was loaded with approximately 0.2 ug genomic DNA, equivalent to approximately 27,000 T cell genomes. The purified libraries were quantified using a Qubit 3.0 fluorometer, sized with a Bioanalyzer 2100, and then quantified again using the KAPA Library Quantification kit. Each immunoSEQ 96-well plate was sequenced on its own single-read 150-cycle Illumina NextSeq 550 flow cell. Per the source publication's procedure: Because the immunoSEQ output included only junctional sequences and no quality scores, the filtering could not be the same as the filtering used for full-length reads. To assign V/J genes and CDR3, sequences were annotated using PyIR, a Python wrapper for IgBLAST v1.9, with IMGT germline references. Any read was removed if the V/J assignment was weak (E-value above 1e-6), the CDR3 was missing, or the read contained stop codons, out-of-frame junctions, or ambiguous translated residues. A V3J clonotype was defined by an identical inferred V gene, J gene, and CDR3 amino acid sequence. To compute the percentage overlap between repertoires, the number of shared unique clonotypes was divided by the size of the smaller repertoire. Repertoire richness was assessed with RTK rarefaction, the Chao1 estimator, and Recon v2.1 estimates of unobserved clonotypes. For all TCRbeta clonotypes obtained by the gDNA method from several donors, generation probabilities were computed with OLGA. TCRdb re-hosts the immuneACCESS table, in-frame sequences only. Its copies lack some clones; in the studies checked, an unresolved V gene accounts for under half of them, and the cause for the rest is not known. The V and J calls and clone size are taken from that table; D and trimming were inferred from the DNA. The sample yields about 330,000 clones; roughly 87% were counted once. The top ten clonotypes cover around 15% of the sample.

The donors were healthy, HIV-negative adults with no recently reported acute infections or vaccinations. Every donor was a Caucasian adult living in Nashville, Tennessee, USA. The CD8 memory samples were a combination of magnetically selected CD45RO+ cells and CCR7-negative CD45RA+ effector memory (TemRA) cells. Blood was obtained by leukapheresis, after which PBMCs were separated by Ficoll-Histopaque density gradient centrifugation and cryopreserved in liquid nitrogen vapor phase. Analytical flow cytometry was used to check the purity and quantity of every magnetically sorted T cell population. Genomic DNA was isolated from every sorted fraction and measured by UV absorbance on a Nanodrop 2000c. At the junction V is shortened by 0 bases and J by 4 bases, with 23 bases in between. Taken from cysteine to phenylalanine, the CDR3 has 18 residues. Of all the DNA, just the CDR3 is kept, 54 bases in frame from base 1. CDR1 and CDR2 (GTSNPN, SVGIG) derive from the germline V gene (reference sequence).

Recombination joined TRBV30 with TRBJ2-3; the D match is possibly TRBD1 or TRBD2, with 5 bases aligned in each. This TCR was sampled from a man younger than 35 in good health. The specimen was memory CD8+ T cells sorted from blood. The sample's cell subset or site, from its label and the paper: CD45RO+ cells pooled with CCR7-negative TemRA cells. CDR3 sequence: CAWSVDTGGYVLSDTQYF. The DNA reads as follows: TGTGCCTGGAGTGTGGATACTGGGGGATACGTCTTGTCAGATACGCAGTATTTT.